This entry lists 22 T cell receptor beta chains sequenced from one sample in a study of T-cell memory formation after mild COVID-19 (dated by TCRdb to the early 2020s). The library was made by 5' RACE. TCRdb records Illumina NovaSeq 6000 as the sequencer. TCRdb trimmed the raw reads at Q25, called clones with MiXCR and kept productive beta chains. All rows with the same CDR3 protein become a single entry with the most common DNA and genes. For this sample there are over 120,000 distinct CDR3 sequences; roughly 19% appear just once. The leading ten clones occupy approximately 2% of the sample. Input material: PBMCs or a T cell subset sorted from them (not recorded which). The receptors were sampled from an adult woman who had mild COVID-19 (a few samples of this study predate the infection). The sample titles of this study are shuffled in the database, so cell type and time point are left out; the donor was told from shared clones.

J is TRBJ2-5 and V is TRBV3-1, with 9 positions matching TRBD2. V was clipped by 0 bases and J by 2 bases; unmatched bases: 10. Germline-derived CDR1 and CDR2 are LGHDT and YNNKEL (reference sequence). This CDR3 region has 18 residues. CDR3 bases: TGTGCCAGCAGCCAAGAAAAGCGGGGGGTTCAAGGACAAGAGACCCAGTACTTC. Translated, it gives CASSQEKRGVQGQETQYF.

The chain has TRBV12-3 or TRBV12-4 and TRBJ2-7; possible D gene TRBD2, 6 bases. This CDR3 has 16 residues. Trimming shortened V by 4 bases and J by 7 bases, and 23 bases separated the two germline ends. CDR3 coding DNA: TGTGCCAGCAGTTCCTACCGATCCGGGACTCCCGGGGAGCAGTACTTC. It translates to CASSSYRSGTPGEQYF.

The V gene is TRBV6-5, the J gene TRBJ1-2; D might be TRBD1 (5 bases). The CDR3 is made up of 12 amino acids. CDR1 is MNHEY and CDR2 is SVGAGI in the germline V gene. The V gene lost 8 bases and the J gene lost 6 bases, with 13 bases spanning the gap. CDR3 nucleotide sequence: TGTGCCAGCGGCCAGGGACCCGATGGCTACACCTTC. Protein: CASGQGPDGYTF.

The V gene is TRBV5-1, the J gene TRBJ2-3; perhaps TRBD2 as D (6 bases). Per germline, CDR1 SGHRS and CDR2 YFSETQ. V was cut by 3 bases and J by 6 bases, with 17 bases left in between. The CDR3 consists of 15 residues. The CDR3 bases are TGCGCCAGCAGCTCTCCCGGGACTCCCGCCGATACGCAGTATTTT. Residues: CASSSPGTPADTQYF.

The CDR3 DNA reads TGTGCCAGCAGTGCCCGACAGGTTACACAAGAGACCCAGTACTTC. Amino acid sequence: CASSARQVTQETQYF. V usage is TRBV2 and J usage is TRBJ2-5; D may be TRBD1 (6 bases). Germline V lookup: CDR1 SNHLY, CDR2 FYNNEI. CDR3 length: 15 amino acids. Trimming took off 4 bases at V and 2 bases at J, with 14 bases between the two ends.

The chain recombines TRBV2 with TRBJ1-6; weak D call: TRBD1 (5 bases). The CDR3 spans 14 residues. CDR1 SNHLY and CDR2 FYNNEI come from the germline V gene. Trimming took off 7 bases at V and 9 bases at J, with 16 bases between the two ends. CDR3 region: CASTAGTRASPLHF. In DNA form, the CDR3 reads TGTGCCAGCACCGCCGGGACCCGGGCTTCACCCCTCCACTTT.

The sample holds a few counts of this clonotype. V usage is TRBV29-1 and J usage is TRBJ2-5; 11 bases are a match to TRBD1. The CDR3 extends over 13 amino acids. Germline assignment: CDR1 SQVTM and CDR2 ANQGSEA. V trimming: 5 bases; J trimming: 5 bases; junction bases outside the gene matches: 4. CDR3 residues: CSVSGQGAETQYF. In DNA, the CDR3 is TGCAGCGTTTCTGGACAGGGGGCGGAGACCCAGTACTTC.

This clonotype was found a few times. The chain carries TRBV6-2 or TRBV6-3 and TRBJ2-1; 11 nucleotides match TRBD2. The CDR3 length is 15 residues. With V trimmed by 5 bases and J by 8 bases, 8 bases remained unmatched. CDR1 and CDR2 from the germline V gene are MNHEY and SVGEGT. Written as DNA, the CDR3 is TGTGCCAGCAGTCTGGGACTAGCGGATCCCGATGAGCAGTTCTTC. As protein: CASSLGLADPDEQFF.

This clonotype has only a few counts. CDR3 loop: CASRRTGSNQPQHF. CDR3 DNA sequence: TGTGCCAGCAGACGGACAGGAAGCAATCAGCCCCAGCATTTT. The chain uses TRBV5-6 and TRBJ1-5, with 7 bases aligning to TRBD1. This CDR3 contains 14 residues. V trimming: 5 bases; J trimming: 1 base; junction bases outside the gene matches: 3. Germline V gene sequence: CDR1 SGHDT, CDR2 YYEEEE.

The rearrangement joins TRBV15 to TRBJ2-7; possibly TRBD1 for D (6 bases). The CDR3 covers 14 residues. In germline, CDR1 is LNHNV, CDR2 YYDKDF (reference sequence). The V and J ends lost 7 bases and 6 bases respectively, with 19 bases between them. The CDR3 here is CATNRQGPLFEQYF. CDR3 coding DNA: TGTGCCACCAATCGTCAGGGGCCTCTTTTCGAGCAGTACTTC.

The CDR3 reads CASSEGGGPEAFF. The CDR3 DNA reads TGTGCCAGCAGTGAAGGGGGCGGGCCTGAAGCTTTCTTT. The chain is built from TRBV28 and TRBJ1-1; 7 bases map to TRBD1. Germline lookup yields CDR1 MDHEN and CDR2 SYDVKM. The CDR3 loop spans 13 amino acids. The V and J ends lost 5 bases and 6 bases, in that order; junction bases with no gene match: 6.

This clonotype rates as medium-sized (0.01 to 0.1%). The V call is TRBV7-9, the J call TRBJ2-5; D might be TRBD2 (6 bases). Trimming stripped 5 bases from V and 2 bases from J, with 15 bases between. This CDR3 region has 15 residues. The germline CDR1 and CDR2 sequences are SEHNR and FQNEAQ (reference sequence). The CDR3 sequence: CASSPKTRLQETQYF. The CDR3 nucleotides read TGTGCCAGCAGCCCCAAGACTAGGCTACAAGAGACCCAGTACTTC.

This clonotype turned up a few times. The chain recombines TRBV20-1 with TRBJ2-7; 10 bases agree with TRBD2. V shed 3 bases, J shed 3 bases, and the junction held 11 bases outside the gene matches. Germline V gene lookup returns CDR1 DFQATT and CDR2 SNEGSKA (reference sequence). The CDR3 is 16 residues long. The CDR3 spells CSASTAWTSGDYEQYF. The DNA of the CDR3 is TGCAGTGCTAGTACTGCCTGGACTAGCGGAGACTACGAGCAGTACTTC.

This chain connects TRBV5-5 to TRBJ2-5; D call uncertain. CDR3 length: 13 amino acids. Germline values: CDR1 SGHKS, CDR2 YYEKEE (reference sequence). The ends were cut back, 5 bases at V and 2 bases at J, with 10 bases in the middle. CDR3 sequence (DNA): TGTGCCAGCAGGTTGAGTCCGCAAGAGACCCAGTACTTC. Translated, it gives CASRLSPQETQYF.

The CDR3 reads CASSSHRNQETQYF. The CDR3 DNA reads TGCGCCAGCAGCTCCCACCGTAACCAAGAGACCCAGTACTTC. The chain has TRBV5-1 and TRBJ2-5; D gene unclear. The CDR3 contains 14 residues. Germline-derived CDR1 and CDR2 are SGHRS and YFSETQ. V lost 3 bases to trimming and J lost 0 bases, with 9 bases between them.

CDR3 sequence (DNA): TGTGCCAGCAGTGAATTCTGGGGGCAGGGCACAGATACGCAGTATTTT. Its translation is CASSEFWGQGTDTQYF. This chain uses TRBV25-1 with TRBJ2-3; a weak D match, TRBD1 (6 bases). V lost 1 base and J lost 1, with 12 bases in between. Germline values: CDR1 MGHDK, CDR2 SYGVNS. The CDR3 runs 16 residues.

This clonotype has just a few counts. The CDR3 reads CASSEGGQRQETQYF. CDR3 sequence (DNA): TGTGCCAGCAGTGAAGGGGGACAAAGACAAGAGACCCAGTACTTC. The chain combines TRBV2 with TRBJ2-5; possibly TRBD1 for D (6 bases). The CDR3 totals 15 residues. Germline CDR1 and CDR2: SNHLY and FYNNEI. V shed 1 base and J shed 2 bases, with 11 bases lying between them.

The rearrangement links TRBV5-1 to TRBJ2-1, with 7 bases lining up with TRBD2. The V segment lost 1 base and the J segment 7 bases; nucleotides outside the gene matches: 8. The CDR3 loop spans 15 amino acids. CDR1 and CDR2 from the germline V gene are SGHRS and YFSETQ. CDR3 residues: CASSLWAGETNEQFF. CDR3 coding DNA: TGCGCCAGCAGCTTGTGGGCGGGGGAAACTAATGAGCAGTTCTTC.

The V and J genes are TRBV10-3 and TRBJ2-5, with a weak D call TRBD1 (6 bases). Germline-derived CDR1 and CDR2 are ENHRY and SYGVKD. The CDR3 is 17 amino acids. Trimming took 8 bases from V and 5 from J, leaving 27 bases between them. CDR3 amino acids: CAIGDRSGASNGETQYF. The DNA for the CDR3 is TGTGCCATCGGAGACAGGTCTGGTGCCAGTAACGGGGAGACCCAGTACTTC.

The chain carries TRBV6-6 and TRBJ2-2; tentatively, D is TRBD1 (5 bases). This CDR3 has 14 amino acids. Germline V lookup: CDR1 MNHNY, CDR2 SVGAGI (reference sequence). V was trimmed by 6 bases and J by 3 bases, leaving 11 bases between them. CDR3 nucleotides: TGTGCCAGCAGCTCAGACAGACACACCGGGGAGCTGTTTTTT. It specifies CASSSDRHTGELFF.

This clonotype has only a few counts. CDR3 nucleotide sequence: TGTGCCAGCAGCCAAGGTGAACGCAGGGCGAGCTACACCTTC. Its translation: CASSQGERRASYTF. V and J are TRBV4-2 and TRBJ1-2; D may be TRBD1 (5 bases). Trimming took 1 base from V and 9 from J, leaving 15 bases between them. The CDR3 runs to 14 residues. Looked up from germline, CDR1 is LGHNA and CDR2 is YNFKEQ.

This clonotype was recorded a few times. The chain carries TRBV7-9 and TRBJ1-2; possible D gene TRBD1, 6 bases. Germline CDR1 and CDR2: SEHNR and FQNEAQ (reference sequence). V lost 1 base and J lost 5, with 26 bases in between. The CDR3 loop spans 19 amino acids. CDR3 in DNA: TGTGCCAGCAGCTTAGGCCCCTTAGGGGGGGCTCGGTCGGGTTATGGCTACACCTTC. This codes for CASSLGPLGGARSGYGYTF.